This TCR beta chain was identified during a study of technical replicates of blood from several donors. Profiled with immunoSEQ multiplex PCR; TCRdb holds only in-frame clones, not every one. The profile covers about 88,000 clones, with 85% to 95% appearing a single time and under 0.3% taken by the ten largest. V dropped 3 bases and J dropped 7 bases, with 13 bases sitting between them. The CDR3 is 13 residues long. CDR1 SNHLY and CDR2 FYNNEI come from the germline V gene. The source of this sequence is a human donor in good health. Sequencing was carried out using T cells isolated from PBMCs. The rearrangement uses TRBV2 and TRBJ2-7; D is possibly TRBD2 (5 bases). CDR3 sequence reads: CASSERSGGEQYF. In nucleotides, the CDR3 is TGTGCCAGCAGTGAGAGGTCGGGCGGGGAGCAGTACTTC. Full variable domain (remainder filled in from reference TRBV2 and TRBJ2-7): EPEVTQTPSHQVTQMGQEVILRCVPISNHLYFYWYRQILGQKVEFLVSFYNNEISEKSEIFDDQFSVERPDGSNFTLKIRSTKLEDSAMYFCASSERSGGEQYFGPGTRLTVT.